This T cell receptor (beta chain) was sequenced during a study of blood T cell repertoires in COVID-19. Study as a whole: Nucleic acid was either cDNA or gDNA, and it came from T cells, B-cell-depleted T cells, or PBMCs.

V was clipped by 4 bases and J by 7 bases, with 28 bases between them. The CDR3 runs 18 residues. Germline V lookup: CDR1 SGDLS, CDR2 YYNGEE. As processed by the authors: The authors estimated nucleated cell counts from reference gene primer amplification. Assay used: immunoSEQ multiplex PCR; TCRdb lists only in-frame clones, some missing. That table supplies the V and J calls and clone size; D and trimming were determined from the DNA. Among around 200,000 clones listed, 80% to 90% were seen once. V is TRBV9 and J is TRBJ2-3; a possible D gene is TRBD2 (5 bases). The TCR originated in a woman older than 75 with acute or convalescent COVID-19. Sequencing input: peripheral blood. CDR3 sequence reads: CASSSFGGLDFVGNTQYF. The CDR3 region has the DNA TGTGCCAGCAGCTCCTTTGGCGGGTTGGACTTCGTCGGGAATACGCAGTATTTT.